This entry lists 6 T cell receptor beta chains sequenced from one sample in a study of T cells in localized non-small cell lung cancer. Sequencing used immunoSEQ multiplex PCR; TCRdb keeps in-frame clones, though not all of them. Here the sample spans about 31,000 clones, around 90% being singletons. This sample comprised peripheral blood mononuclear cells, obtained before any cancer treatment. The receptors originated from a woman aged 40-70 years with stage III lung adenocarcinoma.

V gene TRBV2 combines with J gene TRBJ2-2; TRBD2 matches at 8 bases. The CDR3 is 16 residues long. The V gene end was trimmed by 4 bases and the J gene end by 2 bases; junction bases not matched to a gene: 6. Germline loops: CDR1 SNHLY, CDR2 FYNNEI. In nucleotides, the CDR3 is TGTGCCAGCAGTGTCCGGACTAGCCTCAACACCGGGGAGCTGTTTTTT. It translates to CASSVRTSLNTGELFF.

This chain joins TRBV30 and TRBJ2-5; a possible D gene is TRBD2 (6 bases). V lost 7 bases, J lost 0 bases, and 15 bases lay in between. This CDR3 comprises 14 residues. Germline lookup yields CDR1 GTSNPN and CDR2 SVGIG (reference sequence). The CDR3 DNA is TGTGCCTCCCGCCGAGCGGGTAACCAAGAGACCCAGTACTTC. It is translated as CASRRAGNQETQYF.

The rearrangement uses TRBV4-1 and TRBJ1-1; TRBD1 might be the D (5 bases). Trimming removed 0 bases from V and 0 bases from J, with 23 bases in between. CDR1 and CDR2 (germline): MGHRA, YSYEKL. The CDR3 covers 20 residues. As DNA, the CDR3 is TGCGCCAGCAGCCAAGATTGGAGGCGGCAGGGCAACAGTATGAACACTGAAGCTTTCTTT. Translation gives CASSQDWRRQGNSMNTEAFF.

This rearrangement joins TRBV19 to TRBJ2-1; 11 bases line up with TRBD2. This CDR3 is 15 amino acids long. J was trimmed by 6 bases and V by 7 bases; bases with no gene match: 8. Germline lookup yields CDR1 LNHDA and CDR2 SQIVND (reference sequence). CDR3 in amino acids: CASNHPTSGSNEQFF. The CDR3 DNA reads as TGTGCCAGTAACCACCCCACTAGCGGGAGCAATGAGCAGTTCTTC.

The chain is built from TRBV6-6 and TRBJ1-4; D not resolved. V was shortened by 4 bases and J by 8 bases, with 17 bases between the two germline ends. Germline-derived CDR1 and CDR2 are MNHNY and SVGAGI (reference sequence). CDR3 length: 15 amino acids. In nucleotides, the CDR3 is TGTGCCAGCAGTTTAAATGGGCCGGTTGGGGAAAAACTGTTTTTT. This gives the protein CASSLNGPVGEKLFF.

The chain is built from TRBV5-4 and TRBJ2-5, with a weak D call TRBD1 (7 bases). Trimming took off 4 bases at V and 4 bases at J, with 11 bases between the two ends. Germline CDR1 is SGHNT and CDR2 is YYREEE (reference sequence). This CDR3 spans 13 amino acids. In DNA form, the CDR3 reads TGTGCCAGCAGCAGCAGGGGGGTAGAGACCCAGTACTTC. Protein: CASSSRGVETQYF. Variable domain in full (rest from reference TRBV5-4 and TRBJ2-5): ETGVTQSPTHLIKTRGQQVTLRCSSQSGHNTVSWYQQALGQGPQFIFQYYREEENGRGNFPPRFSGLQFPNYSSELNVNALELDDSALYLCASSSRGVETQYFGPGTRLLVL.